This T cell receptor (beta chain) originates from a study of memory CD4+ T cells and cytomegalovirus serostatus. The CDR3 runs to 16 residues. The germline CDR1 and CDR2 sequences are MDHEN and SYDVKM. V was pared by 7 bases and J by 6 bases, with 17 bases of the junction left unmatched. Clones were read by immunoSEQ multiplex PCR, and TCRdb kept only the in-frame ones, dropping some. Of roughly 45,000 clones detected, around 82% appear once; the ten largest clones hold 0.9% to 0.95%. The sort gate was single viable CD3+CD4+CD8-CD45RO+ cells for memory CD4+ T cells. The source material was memory CD4+ T cells from blood. V usage is TRBV28 and J usage is TRBJ2-7; the match to TRBD2 covers 8 bases. The TCR was taken from an adult in good health and CMV-seronegative. The CDR3 DNA follows: TGTGCCAGCACCGGACGGCGGGGGGCCGAAACCGCCGAGCAGTACTTC. It is translated as CASTGRRGAETAEQYF.